The clone carrying this T cell receptor beta chain was recorded a few times. TCRdb re-called the RACE reads with MiXCR, one entry per CDR3 protein. The sample comprises about 110,000 distinct CDR3 sequences, nearly 35% of which are singletons, and around 2.7% rests with the top ten. Described time point: patch test 3, about 24 weeks after DPC sensitization. Specified treatment: therapeutic diphenylcyclopropenone sensitization with weekly scalp DPC. This entry comes from a study of human T cells and chemical hapten exposure. Study in general: Slight volume differences across pooled libraries mainly accounted for varying per-sample TCR yields.

Deletions cut 3 bases from V and 6 bases from J, with 7 bases between. The CDR3 length is 12 residues. J is TRBJ2-3 and V is TRBV12-3 or TRBV12-4; D gene uncertain. This receptor was obtained from a man aged 40-50 years with alopecia areata. Some clones in this sample may be carry-over from other donors' samples. Sequenced here: whole blood, sampled in connection with sensitization to the hapten diphenylcyclopropenone (DPC). CDR3 protein: CASSFSRDTQYF. The CDR3 DNA reads TGTGCCAGCAGTTTTTCGAGGGATACGCAGTATTTT.